Below, 29 T cell receptor beta chains from the same sample are listed, as sequenced in a study of shared clonotypes between healthy human individuals. Profiled with immunoSEQ multiplex PCR; TCRdb holds only in-frame clones, not every one. The sample lists some 2,500,000 clones; 85% to 95% were seen once. The sample comprised naive CD4+ T cells from PBMCs. Subset: CD45RA+ positively selected. These receptors all stem from a man younger than 30 in good health. Some clones in this sample may be carry-over from other donors' samples.

The chain couples TRBV29-1 to TRBJ2-1, with 7 bases matching TRBD1. Germline CDR1 is SQVTM and CDR2 is ANQGSEA. The ends lost 2 bases at V and 9 bases at J; junction bases unmatched: 10. There are 14 residues in the CDR3. The CDR3 coding sequence is TGCAGCGTTGAACGGGACAGAGTCCTCCGTGAGCAGTTCTTC. Amino acid sequence: CSVERDRVLREQFF.

The rearrangement joins TRBV7-9 to TRBJ1-1, with D hard to call. CDR1 and CDR2 from the germline V gene are SEHNR and FQNEAQ (reference sequence). The CDR3 loop spans 14 amino acids. Trimming shortened V by 3 bases and J by 1 base, and 9 bases separated the two germline ends. DNA of the CDR3: TGTGCCAGCAGCTTCACGGACGGGAACACTGAAGCTTTCTTT. It specifies CASSFTDGNTEAFF.

V gene TRBV7-9 combines with J gene TRBJ2-1, with TRBD2 matching over 7 bases. The V gene's germline CDR1 is SEHNR and CDR2 FQNEAQ (reference sequence). Trimming took 2 bases from V and 7 from J; bases not matched to a gene: 11. The CDR3 sequence is 16 residues long. CDR3 protein: CASSLSGGRRFNEQFF. The CDR3 region has the DNA TGTGCCAGCAGCTTATCTGGCGGGAGAAGGTTTAATGAGCAGTTCTTC.

This CDR3 is CSVLSGPNTGELFF. CDR3 in DNA: TGCAGCGTACTCTCAGGGCCCAACACCGGGGAGCTGTTTTTT. The genes are TRBV29-1 and TRBJ2-2, with D tentatively TRBD1 (5 bases). Germline lookup yields CDR1 SQVTM and CDR2 ANQGSEA. The length of the CDR3 is 14 residues. V shed 6 bases and J shed 2 bases, with 13 bases lying between them.

This clone appeared a single time. The chain is built from TRBV5-1 and TRBJ1-5, with D unresolved. Trimming shortened V by 5 bases and J by 5 bases, and 14 bases separated the two germline ends. The CDR3 spans 14 residues. Per germline, CDR1 SGHRS and CDR2 YFSETQ. CDR3 amino acids: CASRPGEWDQPQHF. CDR3 nucleotides: TGCGCCAGCAGACCTGGCGAGTGGGATCAGCCCCAGCATTTT. Variable domain in full (rest from reference TRBV5-1 and TRBJ1-5): KAGVTQTPRYLIKTRGQQVTLSCSPISGHRSVSWYQQTPGQGLQFLFEYFSETQRNKGNFPGRFSGRQFSNSRSEMNVSTLELGDSALYLCASRPGEWDQPQHFGDGTRLSIL.

V usage is TRBV5-1 and J usage is TRBJ2-4; TRBD1 aligns across 7 bases. The CDR3 is 16 amino acids. Germline trimming cut 0 bases from V and 5 bases from J; bases unmatched to any gene: 8. Looked up from germline, CDR1 is SGHRS and CDR2 is YFSETQ. CDR3 region: CASSLAGQAGQNIQYF. CDR3 nucleotides: TGCGCCAGCAGCTTGGCAGGACAGGCCGGCCAAAACATTCAGTACTTC.

DNA for the CDR3: TGTGCCACCAGCAGAGGTGGAATAGACGTCCAGTATCTCACCTTC. It codes for CATSRGGIDVQYLTF. The rearrangement joins TRBV15 to TRBJ1-2; D ambiguous. CDR1 and CDR2 from the germline V gene are LNHNV and YYDKDF (reference sequence). The CDR3 contains 15 residues. Trimming pared 1 base from V and 13 bases from J, leaving 22 bases between.

This clone has only a few counts. The chain recombines TRBV2 with TRBJ1-5, with D possibly being TRBD1 (5 bases). This CDR3 comprises 16 residues. Germline CDR1 and CDR2: SNHLY and FYNNEI. The V end was cut by 4 bases, the J end by 1 base, with 14 bases between. CDR3 sequence (DNA): TGTGCCAGCAGTGGACAGTCAGGTGGGAGCAATCAGCCCCAGCATTTT. This gives the protein CASSGQSGGSNQPQHF.

This rearrangement joins TRBV2 to TRBJ2-7; tentative D call: TRBD2 (5 bases). The germline gives CDR1 SNHLY, CDR2 FYNNEI. The CDR3 sequence is 17 residues long. Trimming took off 0 bases at V and 2 bases at J, with 17 bases between the two ends. The CDR3 region is CASSEAHGRTRTYEQYF. DNA for the CDR3: TGTGCCAGCAGTGAAGCGCATGGTCGGACTCGTACCTACGAGCAGTACTTC.

The CDR3 reads CASSNGGSYGYTF. CDR3 bases: TGCGCCAGCTCTAATGGGGGCTCCTATGGCTACACCTTC. The chain has TRBV5-1 and TRBJ1-2, with D possibly matching TRBD1 (6 bases). V was trimmed by 7 bases and J by 4 bases, leaving 14 bases between them. CDR1 and CDR2 (germline): SGHRS, YFSETQ. This CDR3 has 13 residues.

The chain has TRBV6-5 and TRBJ1-5; no clear D. The CDR3 is 13 amino acids. V was clipped by 7 bases and J by 7 bases, with 14 bases between them. Germline CDR1 reads MNHEY; CDR2 reads SVGAGI. CDR3 residues: CASTETRGQPQHF. In nucleotides, the CDR3 is TGTGCCAGCACCGAGACCCGTGGGCAGCCCCAGCATTTT.

J is TRBJ2-7 and V is TRBV19; tentatively, D is TRBD1 (5 bases). Germline CDR1 and CDR2: LNHDA and SQIVND (reference sequence). The CDR3 sequence is 15 residues long. V was clipped by 6 bases and J by 3 bases, with 18 bases between them. CDR3 bases: TGTGCCAGTAGGGAAGACGGCAGGGCCCTCTACGAGCAGTACTTC. This codes for CASREDGRALYEQYF.

This clone has only a few counts. The J gene is TRBJ2-7, the V gene TRBV10-1; 8 bases align to TRBD1. Trimming removed 5 bases from V and 2 bases from J; junction bases left unmatched: 8. CDR1 is WNHNN and CDR2 is SYGVQD in the germline V gene (reference sequence). The length of the CDR3 is 15 residues. CDR3 bases: TGCGCCAGCAGTTTGGACAGGGTACCTACCTACGAGCAGTACTTC. Translating gives CASSLDRVPTYEQYF.

This clone was picked up one time. The genes are TRBV15 and TRBJ2-7; unclear D gene. The CDR3 runs 14 residues. The ends were cut back, 0 bases at V and 2 bases at J, with 8 bases in the middle. Per the germline V gene, CDR1 is LNHNV and CDR2 is YYDKDF (reference sequence). The CDR3 DNA reads as TGTGCCACCAGCAGAGAAGCAGTTGCCTACGAGCAGTACTTC. This sequence encodes CATSREAVAYEQYF.

The chain joins TRBV7-2 to TRBJ2-5, with 11 bases identical to TRBD1. Germline CDR1 SGHTA, CDR2 FQGNSA. The CDR3 consists of 15 residues. Trimming cost V 3 bases and J 5 bases; bases outside gene matches: 5. The CDR3 loop reads CASSFDGTGGETQYF. DNA of the CDR3: TGTGCCAGCAGCTTTGACGGGACAGGGGGTGAGACCCAGTACTTC.

The chain joins TRBV4-3 to TRBJ2-3; D perhaps matches TRBD2 (6 bases). In germline, CDR1 is LGHNA, CDR2 YSLEER. This CDR3 region has 18 residues. Trimming stripped 2 bases from V and 0 bases from J, with 18 bases between. The CDR3 is CASSQYSSGTASTDTQYF. CDR3 nucleotide sequence: TGCGCCAGCAGCCAATATTCATCAGGGACTGCTAGCACAGATACGCAGTATTTT.

This clone occurred once. This rearrangement joins TRBV5-6 to TRBJ1-1; 8 nucleotides align to TRBD1. Germline V gene data show CDR1 as SGHDT and CDR2 as YYEEEE. The CDR3 is 15 amino acids. Trimming took 7 bases from V and 0 from J; bases not matched to a gene: 8. The chain's CDR3 is CASFRTGRMNTEAFF. Written as DNA, the CDR3 is TGTGCCAGCTTTCGGACAGGGAGAATGAACACTGAAGCTTTCTTT.

This chain uses TRBV5-4 with TRBJ1-4, with D unclear. This CDR3 is 18 amino acids long. Germline V gene lookup returns CDR1 SGHNT and CDR2 YYREEE (reference sequence). Trimming shortened V by 4 bases and J by 0 bases, and 19 bases separated the two germline ends. Written as DNA, the CDR3 is TGTGCCAGCAGCCACACGCTAAAGGACCTTGCAACTAATGAAAAACTGTTTTTT. Translating it yields CASSHTLKDLATNEKLFF.

The CDR3 nucleotides read TGTGCCAGCAGTTCACAGCCTAAACCCCGCCATGGCTACACCTTC. This codes for CASSSQPKPRHGYTF. This chain connects TRBV6-5 to TRBJ1-2; D gene ambiguous. Trimming shortened V by 4 bases and J by 6 bases, and 18 bases separated the two germline ends. The CDR3 contains 15 residues. Germline V gives CDR1 MNHEY, CDR2 SVGAGI.

V and J are TRBV28 and TRBJ2-1, with D maybe TRBD2 (5 bases). CDR1 is MDHEN and CDR2 is SYDVKM in the germline V gene. The CDR3 length is 18 residues. The ends were cut back, 6 bases at V and 2 bases at J, with 23 bases in the middle. CDR3 protein: CASRPYKDSFRTYNEQFF. The CDR3 DNA reads as TGTGCCAGCAGACCATACAAGGACTCTTTCCGAACCTACAATGAGCAGTTCTTC.

This chain connects TRBV6-5 to TRBJ2-1; no clear D gene. V lost 2 bases to trimming and J lost 7 bases, with 9 bases between them. The CDR3 is 13 residues long. CDR1 and CDR2 (germline): MNHEY, SVGAGI. This CDR3 reads CASSYRIYNEQFF. DNA for the CDR3: TGTGCCAGCAGTTACCGTATTTATAATGAGCAGTTCTTC.

The genes are TRBV5-6 and TRBJ1-2; no definite D call. Trimming removed 0 bases at V and 0 bases at J, with 9 bases between. The CDR3 consists of 15 residues. Germline V gene sequence: CDR1 SGHDT, CDR2 YYEEEE. In nucleotides, the CDR3 is TGTGCCAGCAGCTTGGGGCCGGGGTCTAACTATGGCTACACCTTC. This gives the protein CASSLGPGSNYGYTF.

V and J are TRBV9 and TRBJ2-1, with D possibly matching TRBD2 (5 bases). This CDR3 has 16 amino acids. The ends were cut back, 0 bases at V and 3 bases at J, with 13 bases in the middle. Looked up from germline, CDR1 is SGDLS and CDR2 is YYNGEE. The CDR3 is CASSVDERKSYNEQFF. CDR3 in DNA: TGTGCCAGCAGCGTAGATGAGCGGAAGAGCTACAATGAGCAGTTCTTC.

A single count supports this clone. The rearrangement uses TRBV5-1 and TRBJ2-7; 11 positions match TRBD2. With 6 bases clipped from V and 5 bases from J, the junction kept 10 bases outside the gene matches. CDR1 and CDR2 (germline): SGHRS, YFSETQ. CDR3 length: 15 amino acids. The CDR3, as DNA: TGCGCCAGCACACGCGATGGGACTAGCGGAGACGAGCAGTACTTC. Amino acid sequence: CASTRDGTSGDEQYF.

The gene calls are TRBV6-6 and TRBJ1-5; the D gene is possibly TRBD1 (5 bases). CDR3 length: 14 amino acids. Trimming stripped 4 bases from V and 4 bases from J, with 11 bases between. The V gene's germline CDR1 is MNHNY and CDR2 SVGAGI (reference sequence). The CDR3 DNA follows: TGTGCCAGCAGTTTCCGGGCAGGGAATCAGCCCCAGCATTTT. Residues: CASSFRAGNQPQHF.

The rearrangement joins TRBV7-2 to TRBJ2-7; D gene ambiguous. The V end was cut by 1 base, the J end by 2 bases, with 9 bases between. The CDR3 extends over 14 amino acids. The germline V gene has CDR1 SGHTA and CDR2 FQGNSA. The CDR3 sequence is CASSLEEGTYEQYF. The DNA for the CDR3 is TGTGCCAGCAGCTTAGAAGAAGGGACCTACGAGCAGTACTTC. Drawing the rest from reference TRBV7-2 and TRBJ2-7, the complete variable domain is GAGVSQSPSNKVTEKGKDVELRCDPISGHTALYWYRQSLGQGLEFLIYFQGNSAPDKSGLPSDRFSAERTGGSVSTLTIQRTQQEDSAVYLCASSLEEGTYEQYFGPGTRLTVT.

The chain recombines TRBV11-2 with TRBJ1-4; 7 nucleotides align to TRBD1. The CDR3 has 14 residues. Germline CDR1 reads SGHAT; CDR2 reads FQNNGV. Germline trimming cut 6 bases from V and 7 bases from J; bases unmatched to any gene: 8. CDR3 in amino acids: CASSQGGLVEKLFF. The CDR3 region has the DNA TGTGCCAGCAGTCAGGGGGGCTTAGTTGAAAAACTGTTTTTT.

The rearrangement links TRBV6-6 to TRBJ1-1; D is unclear. From germline, CDR1 is MNHNY and CDR2 SVGAGI (reference sequence). The V and J ends lost 5 bases and 11 bases respectively, with 21 bases between them. The CDR3 covers 14 residues. In nucleotides, the CDR3 is TGTGCCAGCAGTCCCCCATCGGGGTTCCATGAGGCTTTCTTT. It codes for CASSPPSGFHEAFF.

The V and J genes are TRBV9 and TRBJ1-3; TRBD1 aligns across 7 bases. The CDR3 loop spans 15 amino acids. Looked up from germline, CDR1 is SGDLS and CDR2 is YYNGEE. The V segment lost 0 bases and the J segment 8 bases; nucleotides outside the gene matches: 8. The CDR3 DNA reads as TGTGCCAGCAGCGTAGCTAAGGGACAGAGGGACACCATATATTTT. Protein: CASSVAKGQRDTIYF.